These T cell receptor beta chains were read from a single sample in a study of tumor-infiltrating lymphocytes in primary liver carcinoma. Each CDR3 protein gets one entry after TCRdb re-called the multiplex PCR reads with MiXCR. The table lists roughly 20,000 distinct CDR3 sequences, roughly 80% of them singletons. Sequencing input: liver tumor tissue from sampling region 4. These receptors were taken from a woman in her twenties or thirties with primary liver carcinoma and hepatitis B virus infection. The CDR3 runs from the conserved cysteine through the conserved F or W. The D gene is left open where the match is weak.

d_call v_call cdr3_aa
TRBD1 TRBV29-1 CSTTTGVSSNDQFF
TRBD1 TRBV11-2 CASSSQGAPDTGELFF
NA TRBV29-1 CSVLRDYNEQFF
TRBD1 TRBV5-4 CAISFNRGLNGKLFF
NA TRBV11-3 CASSSTGSAYEQYF
NA TRBV4-3 CASSRDAGSSYIEQFF
TRBD2 TRBV11-3 CAGACGSGNEQSF
TRBD2 TRBV11-2 CASRHAGTSTGTSGRQNIQHF
TRBD1 TRBV12-3/TRBV12-4 CASSPVPEQGTGTEVSF
NA TRBV10-2 CTSSESKAGTEALF
NA TRBV12-3/TRBV12-4 CASGYQCTGTQYF
NA TRBV6-6 CASSWQGSNEKLFF
TRBD1 TRBV6-5 CASSPQTGLTGELFF
NA TRBV29-1 CSVEGKHSSYNKQFF
NA TRBV11-2 CASSPASELYF
TRBD1 TRBV4-2 CDSSQEHLGQGGPREQYF
NA TRBV11-1 CASSFVHGYTEAFF
NA TRBV28 CANMEGVNIQYF
NA TRBV6-5 CVSSSPWIAGVNEQYF